The sequence of this TCR beta chain was determined in a study of blood T cell repertoires in COVID-19. Turning to the study itself: Nucleic acid was either cDNA or gDNA, and it came from T cells, B-cell-depleted T cells, or PBMCs.

Original analysis: The authors estimated nucleated cell counts from reference gene primer amplification. The assay was immunoSEQ multiplex PCR, and TCRdb's table has in-frame clones only and misses some. That table gives V, J and clone size, and the DNA gave D and trimming. The sample records about 230,000 clones, 83% being singletons. J was trimmed by 2 bases and V by 0 bases; bases with no gene match: 3. In germline, CDR1 is ENHRY, CDR2 SYGVKD. The CDR3 has 15 amino acids. J is TRBJ1-2 and V is TRBV10-3; 7 bases map to TRBD1. The sequencing sample was made of peripheral blood. The sequence was obtained from a woman aged 70-85 years with active or convalescent COVID-19. CDR3: CAISESRDSNYGYTF. The CDR3 nucleotides read TGTGCCATCAGTGAGTCCCGGGACAGCAACTATGGCTACACCTTC.